This T cell receptor beta chain was obtained from a study of PD-1 blockade in classical Hodgkin lymphoma. TCRdb's table, derived via immunoSEQ multiplex PCR, lists solely in-frame clones and lacks some. Of some 65,000 clones in the sample, about two thirds were seen once. V dropped 7 bases and J dropped 7 bases, with 18 bases sitting between them. The CDR3 is made up of 14 amino acids. CDR1 and CDR2 from the germline V gene are MNHEY and SMNVEV (reference sequence). In every patient, relapse followed autologous stem cell transplantation, while exposure to brentuximab vedotin differed. Each best response was a complete response, a partial response or progressive disease. As regards this clone: Antigen: not known.

Regarding the study as a whole: Diminished baseline TCR diversity has been reported in newly diagnosed patients relative to healthy donors.

This receptor was identified in a human donor with classical Hodgkin lymphoma. J is TRBJ2-3 and V is TRBV27; D remains ambiguous. The sequences come from peripheral blood mononuclear cells (PBMCs), collected before the second cycle of nivolumab. The chain's CDR3 is CASNRARWPHTQYF. DNA of the CDR3: TGTGCCAGCAACCGGGCCAGGTGGCCCCATACGCAGTATTTT.